These T cell receptor beta chains were read from a single sample in a study of blood T cells in healthy people across ages. TCRdb re-analysed the 5' RACE reads in MiXCR, keeping a single row per CDR3 protein. The sample gives hundreds of thousands of distinct CDR3 sequences, nearly 60% of which show up once; roughly 22% is in the top ten. The specimen sequenced was blood. These receptors were collected from a man younger than 45 in good health. The CDR3 runs from the conserved cysteine through the conserved F or W. Fields, in order: J gene, V gene, clone size, D gene, CDR3 DNA, CDR3 protein. D genes are given only for firm matches. Clone size is shown for a subset of rows, as once, few, many or a class of expanded clone.

J: TRBJ2-4; V: TRBV27; size: NA; D: TRBD1; DNA: TGTGCCAGCAGTTCCCGACAGGGGGCTTTTGGAAGGCAGTACTTC; CDR3: CASSSRQGAFGRQYF
J: TRBJ2-7; V: TRBV20-1; size: many; D: TRBD2; DNA: TGCAGTGCTCGGGGACTAGCGGGATACGAGCAGTACTTC; CDR3: CSARGLAGYEQYF
J: TRBJ2-5; V: TRBV29-1; size: NA; D: NA; DNA: TGCAGCGCCAACAGGGTTTCCAGAGAGACCCAGTACTTC; CDR3: CSANRVSRETQYF
J: TRBJ1-4; V: TRBV2; size: NA; D: NA; DNA: TGTGCCAGCAGTGTGGTCTCGAGGAAACTGTTTTTT; CDR3: CASSVVSRKLFF
J: TRBJ2-3; V: TRBV13; size: NA; D: NA; DNA: TGTGCCAGCAGCTCCCCCGTGGGGGCAAGTACTTCAGATACGCAGTATTTT; CDR3: CASSSPVGASTSDTQYF
J: TRBJ1-5; V: TRBV10-3; size: few; D: NA; DNA: TGTGCCACCGGCCAGGGTATTGACAATCAGCCCCAGCATTTT; CDR3: CATGQGIDNQPQHF
J: TRBJ1-2; V: TRBV10-3; size: NA; D: NA; DNA: TGTGCCATCAGTGATGCTGGGGACACTTTAAACTATGGCTACACCTTC; CDR3: CAISDAGDTLNYGYTF
J: TRBJ1-4; V: TRBV28; size: NA; D: NA; DNA: TGTGCCAGCGTCGGAGTGGACGAAAAACTGTTTTTT; CDR3: CASVGVDEKLFF
J: TRBJ2-3; V: TRBV4-3; size: once; D: TRBD1; DNA: TGCGCCAGCAGCCATTGGATACAGGGGGCTGCTGGCACAGATACGCAGTATTTT; CDR3: CASSHWIQGAAGTDTQYF
J: TRBJ2-3; V: TRBV7-9; size: NA; D: NA; DNA: TGTGCCAGCAGGGAACCGATGACAGATACGCAGTATTTT; CDR3: CASREPMTDTQYF
J: TRBJ2-5; V: TRBV28; size: NA; D: TRBD1; DNA: TGTGCCAGCAGTCCCCATCCCCAGGGGACAGGACGACAAGAGACCCAGTACTTC; CDR3: CASSPHPQGTGRQETQYF
J: TRBJ1-1; V: TRBV3-1; size: once; D: TRBD1; DNA: TGTGCCAGCAGATCCATAGGGACAGTCTCGAACACTGAAGCTTTCTTT; CDR3: CASRSIGTVSNTEAFF
J: TRBJ1-2; V: TRBV29-1; size: NA; D: TRBD1; DNA: TGCAGCGTTGAGCCCAGGGGGATATATGGCTACACCTTC; CDR3: CSVEPRGIYGYTF
J: TRBJ2-1; V: TRBV13; size: NA; D: TRBD2; DNA: TGTGCCAGCAGCTCCCTTGACGGACTAGCGGGGAGGCAGTTCTTC; CDR3: CASSSLDGLAGRQFF
J: TRBJ2-3; V: TRBV7-8; size: few; D: NA; DNA: TGTGCCAGCAACCCGCCCGCAGGTCCCACAGATACGCAGTATTTT; CDR3: CASNPPAGPTDTQYF
J: TRBJ2-6; V: TRBV7-3; size: few; D: NA; DNA: TGTGCCAGCAGCTTACAGGCGGGGGCCAACGTCCTGACTTTC; CDR3: CASSLQAGANVLTF
J: TRBJ2-5; V: TRBV29-1; size: many; D: NA; DNA: TGCAGCGTAAGCAGGGGACAAGAGACCCAGTACTTC; CDR3: CSVSRGQETQYF
J: TRBJ2-7; V: TRBV20-1; size: NA; D: TRBD2; DNA: TGCAGTGCCCGGGAGGGCCGAAATGAGCAGTACTTC; CDR3: CSAREGRNEQYF
J: TRBJ2-3; V: TRBV7-3; size: NA; D: TRBD1; DNA: TGTGCCAGCAGCTTACTCGGACAGGGCTTCACAGATACGCAGTATTTT; CDR3: CASSLLGQGFTDTQYF
J: TRBJ2-7; V: TRBV7-2; size: NA; D: NA; DNA: TGTGCCAGCAGCTTAGCCATGGACCCTAACGAGCAGTACTTC; CDR3: CASSLAMDPNEQYF
J: TRBJ2-3; V: TRBV4-2; size: NA; D: NA; DNA: TGTGCCAGCAGCCGAGCCGGCTACCTCGGCACAGATACGCAGTATTTT; CDR3: CASSRAGYLGTDTQYF
J: TRBJ2-6; V: TRBV4-3; size: NA; D: NA; DNA: TGCGCCAGCAGCCAAGAAGCGGCAACTGGGGCCACCGTCCTGACTTTC; CDR3: CASSQEAATGATVLTF
J: TRBJ1-6; V: TRBV27; size: NA; D: NA; DNA: TGTGCCACCGGGGGAGGGGTCAACTCACCCCTCCACTTT; CDR3: CATGGGVNSPLHF
J: TRBJ2-5; V: TRBV29-1; size: NA; D: NA; DNA: TGCAGCGTTGAAGCGAACGCGGGGGAGACCCAGTACTTC; CDR3: CSVEANAGETQYF
J: TRBJ1-2; V: TRBV20-1; size: NA; D: TRBD1; DNA: TGCAGTGCTCAAACAGGGGTCGCCTATGGCTACACCTTC; CDR3: CSAQTGVAYGYTF
J: TRBJ1-2; V: TRBV4-2; size: few; D: NA; DNA: TGTGCCAGCAGCCAAGAAGGGGCCGATGGCTACACCTTC; CDR3: CASSQEGADGYTF
J: TRBJ2-7; V: TRBV13; size: NA; D: NA; DNA: TGTGCCAGCAGTTCGCAGGGTAACTACGAGCAGTACTTC; CDR3: CASSSQGNYEQYF
J: TRBJ2-6; V: TRBV27; size: NA; D: NA; DNA: TGTGCCAGCAGCTCCCTACAGGGACTCTCTGGGGCCAACGTCCTGACTTTC; CDR3: CASSSLQGLSGANVLTF
J: TRBJ2-7; V: TRBV7-2; size: NA; D: TRBD2; DNA: TGTGCCAGCAGCTTAGGACTAGCTCACTACGAGCAGTACTTC; CDR3: CASSLGLAHYEQYF
J: TRBJ1-1; V: TRBV13; size: few; D: NA; DNA: TGTGCCAGCAGTAAGATGAACACTGAAGCTTTCTTT; CDR3: CASSKMNTEAFF
J: TRBJ2-5; V: TRBV4-1; size: few; D: NA; DNA: TGCGCCAGCAGCCAACCTTCGGCGATCCAGGAGACCCAGTACTTC; CDR3: CASSQPSAIQETQYF
J: TRBJ2-5; V: TRBV7-2; size: NA; D: NA; DNA: TGTGCCAGCAGCCCAAACGTAGGGTGGCAGCAGTACTTC; CDR3: CASSPNVGWQQYF
J: TRBJ2-1; V: TRBV13; size: NA; D: TRBD2; DNA: TGTGCCAGCAGCTTAGGGACTAGCGGGGGGACTAGTGAGCAGTTCTTC; CDR3: CASSLGTSGGTSEQFF
J: TRBJ2-5; V: TRBV5-1; size: few; D: NA; DNA: TGCGCCAGTAGGGACGGTCTGACCCAGTACTTC; CDR3: CASRDGLTQYF
J: TRBJ2-3; V: TRBV5-1; size: NA; D: NA; DNA: TGCGCCAGCAGCTTGGAACAGCCCACAGATACGCAGTATTTT; CDR3: CASSLEQPTDTQYF
J: TRBJ2-7; V: TRBV2; size: NA; D: TRBD1; DNA: TGTGCCAGCAGAAGGCAGGGGGCTACGGGCGAGCAGTACTTC; CDR3: CASRRQGATGEQYF
J: TRBJ1-1; V: TRBV14; size: NA; D: NA; DNA: TGTGCCAGCAGCCTTACAGGATTTCTCACTGAAGCTTTCTTT; CDR3: CASSLTGFLTEAFF
J: TRBJ1-2; V: TRBV2; size: NA; D: NA; DNA: TGTGCCAGCAGCGATCCAGGTGGTGGTGGCTACACCTTC; CDR3: CASSDPGGGGYTF
J: TRBJ2-1; V: TRBV6-2/TRBV6-3; size: NA; D: NA; DNA: TGTGCCAGCACCCTCACCCGGACGGGCGATGAGCAGTTCTTC; CDR3: CASTLTRTGDEQFF
J: TRBJ2-7; V: TRBV4-3; size: NA; D: NA; DNA: TGCGCCAGCAGCCAAGCCACCGGGACTGGAGCCTACGAGCAGTACTTC; CDR3: CASSQATGTGAYEQYF
J: TRBJ1-2; V: TRBV20-1; size: NA; D: TRBD1; DNA: TGCAGGAGCGGACAGGGGGCCTACAACTATGGCTACACCTTC; CDR3: CRSGQGAYNYGYTF
J: TRBJ1-1; V: TRBV12-3/TRBV12-4; size: once; D: NA; DNA: TGTGCCAGCGCTATTAGGGGGAGGGAGGTTGGCACTGAAGCTTTCTTT; CDR3: CASAIRGREVGTEAFF